This TCR beta chain was obtained from a study of regulatory T cells in long-lasting Graves disease. The study's findings and limits: Researchers reported studying only peripheral blood, not thyroid tissue.

This clonotype was seen more than once but under ten times. Its antigen is unknown. Relying on iRepertoire HTBI primers and Arm-PCR of CDR3 regions, the team built TCR beta libraries. From the multiplex PCR reads, TCRdb called clonotypes with MiXCR, one entry per CDR3 protein. Among 620,000 or so distinct CDR3 sequences listed, 15% to 20% were seen once. Time point meaning: newly diagnosed GD, antithyroid drugs for less than 3 months. RNA isolated from PBMCs was used to make the TCR library. The data were also submitted as part of a second study, on T cells in Graves' hyperthyroidism and ophthalmopathy.

The sample in question was peripheral blood mononuclear cells (PBMCs), obtained at new diagnosis, from a patient treated with antithyroid drugs. The clonotype originates from a woman in her 30s with Graves disease.

As DNA, the CDR3 is TGTGCCAGTAGTCCATCTCGACTAGCGGGAGCCGGGGAGCTGTTTTTT. Residues: CASSPSRLAGAGELFF. This chain connects TRBV19 to TRBJ2-2; 12 bases agree with TRBD2. Germline-derived CDR1 and CDR2 are LNHDA and SQIVND (reference sequence). The CDR3 contains 16 residues. The V and J ends lost 5 bases and 6 bases, in that order; junction bases with no gene match: 7.